The 8 T cell receptor beta chains below all came from one sample that was sequenced in a study of T cell responses to AZD1222 COVID-19 vaccine. Measured with immunoSEQ multiplex PCR; TCRdb has only the in-frame clones, and not every one. The table shows 250,000 to 300,000 clones, with around 93% occurring only once. The sample was peripheral blood, taken 28 days after the second AZD1222 dose. These receptors came from an adult who received the AZD1222 COVID-19 vaccine.

This chain joins TRBV28 and TRBJ1-5; 7 bases are shared with TRBD1. CDR1 is MDHEN, CDR2 SYDVKM, per germline. Germline trimming cut 6 bases from V and 3 bases from J; bases unmatched to any gene: 8. CDR3 length: 15 residues. The CDR3 region is CASSPGTAFNQPQHF. The DNA of the CDR3 is TGTGCCAGCAGCCCGGGGACAGCCTTCAATCAGCCCCAGCATTTT.

The rearrangement links TRBV5-1 to TRBJ2-1; 7 bases are a match to TRBD1. Germline V gives CDR1 SGHRS, CDR2 YFSETQ. The CDR3 consists of 17 residues. Trimming at V came to 4 bases and at J to 5 bases, leaving 15 bases not matched to a gene. CDR3 sequence: CASSGFLTGKGHNEQFF. The CDR3 coding sequence is TGCGCCAGCAGCGGTTTTTTGACAGGGAAAGGCCACAATGAGCAGTTCTTC.

The chain recombines TRBV28 with TRBJ2-7, with a weak D call TRBD2 (6 bases). CDR1 MDHEN and CDR2 SYDVKM come from the germline V gene. The V and J ends lost 7 bases and 5 bases respectively, with 15 bases between them. This CDR3 is 13 amino acids long. Here the CDR3 reads CASTRGTLNEQYF. The CDR3 coding sequence is TGTGCCAGCACCCGAGGGACTCTCAACGAGCAGTACTTC. The whole variable domain, filled in from reference TRBV28 and TRBJ2-7, reads DVKVTQSSRYLVKRTGEKVFLECVQDMDHENMFWYRQDPGLGLRLIYFSYDVKMKEKGDIPEGYSVSREKKERFSLILESASTNQTSMYLCASTRGTLNEQYFGPGTRLTVT.

The rearrangement links TRBV7-2 to TRBJ2-7; 7 bases fit TRBD1. Trimming at V came to 5 bases and at J to 2 bases, leaving 12 bases not matched to a gene. Germline V gives CDR1 SGHTA, CDR2 FQGNSA. The CDR3 extends over 16 amino acids. The CDR3 is CASSRRVQGLTYEQYF. The CDR3 region has the DNA TGTGCCAGCAGCCGTCGGGTACAGGGGCTAACCTACGAGCAGTACTTC.

The V and J genes are TRBV18 and TRBJ2-7; D is uncertain. Germline lookup yields CDR1 KGHSH and CDR2 LQKENI. This CDR3 has 13 residues. V lost 3 bases, J lost 4 bases, and 10 bases lay in between. The CDR3 loop is CASSPARPYEQYF. CDR3 nucleotide sequence: TGTGCCAGCTCACCGGCCAGGCCATACGAGCAGTACTTC.

The V and J genes are TRBV19 and TRBJ1-1; no clear D. CDR1 is LNHDA, CDR2 SQIVND, per germline (reference sequence). The CDR3 covers 14 residues. The germline V and J ends were trimmed by 2 bases and 11 bases, with 18 bases remaining between them. The CDR3, as DNA: TGTGCCAGTAGTATATATAAGGAATCGTTGAGGGCTTTCTTT. This translates into CASSIYKESLRAFF. Together with reference TRBV19 and TRBJ1-1, the CDR3 gives the full variable domain: DGGITQSPKYLFRKEGQNVTLSCEQNLNHDAMYWYRQDPGQGLRLIYYSQIVNDFQKGDIAEGYSVSREKKESFPLTVTSAQKNPTAFYLCASSIYKESLRAFFGQGTRLTVV.

This clone showed up just once. CDR3 residues: CASSRGGPNQPQHF. CDR3 nucleotide sequence: TGCGCCAGCAGCCGAGGGGGACCAAATCAGCCCCAGCATTTT. The rearrangement uses TRBV4-1 and TRBJ1-5, with D possibly TRBD1 on 6 matching bases. V gave up 4 bases and J gave up 4 bases, with 11 bases separating them. This CDR3 region has 14 residues. CDR1 and CDR2 from the germline V gene are MGHRA and YSYEKL.

The rearrangement links TRBV3-1 (or the pseudogene TRBV3-2) to TRBJ1-3; a weak D match, TRBD1 (5 bases). V was clipped by 1 base and J by 0 bases, with 13 bases between them. The CDR3 spans 17 residues. Germline V lookup: CDR1 LGHDT, CDR2 YNNKEL (reference sequence). CDR3 DNA sequence: TGTGCCAGCAGCCAAGTTACAGGACCCCACTCTGGAAACACCATATATTTT. It translates to CASSQVTGPHSGNTIYF.